Only one count was recorded for the clone carrying this T cell receptor beta chain. Its target is unknown. The entry originates in a study of graft-versus-host responses after intestinal transplantation. The wider study: Those transplanted obtained multivisceral, liver-intestinal, or isolated intestinal grafts.

This CDR3 is built from 14 residues. Germline V CDR1 and CDR2: SGHRS, YFSETQ. Trimming removed 4 bases from V and 2 bases from J, with 12 bases in between. Assay used: immunoSEQ multiplex PCR; TCRdb lists only in-frame clones, some missing. The data show fewer than 110,000 clones, with 87% seen just once and around 0.76% held by the top ten. The chain recombines TRBV5-1 with TRBJ2-5; D is unclear. Specimen: unstimulated CD4+ T cells sorted from spleen or lymph node cells, collected before transplant. The sequence was obtained from a human donor who was the organ donor for an intestinal transplant. CDR3 amino acids: CASSGPGFQETQYF. The DNA for the CDR3 is TGCGCCAGCAGCGGACCAGGTTTTCAAGAGACCCAGTACTTC. Variable domain in full (rest from reference TRBV5-1 and TRBJ2-5): KAGVTQTPRYLIKTRGQQVTLSCSPISGHRSVSWYQQTPGQGLQFLFEYFSETQRNKGNFPGRFSGRQFSNSRSEMNVSTLELGDSALYLCASSGPGFQETQYFGPGTRLLVL.